A selection of T cell receptor beta chains follows, all from one sample in a study of PD-1 and CTLA-4 blockade in melanoma. Assay used: immunoSEQ multiplex PCR; TCRdb lists only in-frame clones, some missing. The data hold roughly 30,000 clones, with about 91% observed a single time. The sample consisted of CD8+ T cells from peripheral blood, taken from a patient given anti-PD-1 treatment. All receptors derive from a human donor with melanoma. CDR3s include the opening cysteine and the closing phenylalanine or tryptophan. A D gene is named only where the DNA matches it firmly. Clone size is shown for a subset of rows, as once, few, many or a class of expanded clone.

d_call,clone_size,v_call,j_call,cdr3_aa,cdr3_nt
TRBD1,-,TRBV7-9,TRBJ1-1,CASSPRTGGTEAFF,TGTGCCAGCAGCCCCCGGACAGGAGGCACTGAAGCTTTCTTT
-,-,TRBV19,TRBJ2-2,CASSSPEGELFF,TGTGCCAGTAGTAGTCCGGAAGGGGAGCTGTTTTTT
-,few,TRBV28,TRBJ1-5,CASSPVWTERYSNQPQHF,TGTGCCAGCAGTCCCGTCTGGACGGAAAGATATAGCAATCAGCCCCAGCATTTT
-,-,TRBV29-1,TRBJ2-2,CSVEGRNTGELFF,TGCAGCGTTGAGGGGCGGAACACCGGGGAGCTGTTTTTT
-,-,TRBV7-2,TRBJ2-7,CASSVPRGDEQYF,TGTGCCAGCAGCGTACCCAGGGGAGACGAGCAGTACTTC
TRBD2,-,TRBV29-1,TRBJ2-1,CSVEEGGNNEQFF,TGCAGCGTTGAAGAGGGAGGGAACAATGAGCAGTTCTTC
-,-,TRBV7-9,TRBJ2-5,CASSLPQGPRSQETQYF,TGTGCCAGCAGCTTACCACAGGGCCCACGATCCCAAGAGACCCAGTACTTC
-,once,TRBV19,TRBJ2-5,CASSARSSQETQYF,TGTGCCAGTTCAGCGCGGTCCAGTCAAGAGACCCAGTACTTC
TRBD1,-,TRBV30,TRBJ2-1,CAWSQGQYNEQFF,TGTGCCTGGAGTCAGGGACAGTACAATGAGCAGTTCTTC
-,-,TRBV7-3,TRBJ2-1,CASSPGLSSYNEQFF,TGTGCCAGCAGCCCGGGTCTGAGCTCCTACAATGAGCAGTTCTTC
TRBD2,-,TRBV3-1/TRBV3-2,TRBJ2-2,CASSPRTSGTYLNTGELFF,TGTGCCAGCAGCCCCCGGACTAGCGGGACCTACTTGAACACCGGGGAGCTGTTTTTT
-,-,TRBV6-4,TRBJ2-3,CASSERGATDTQYF,TGTGCCAGCAGTGAAAGGGGGGCCACAGATACGCAGTATTTT
-,-,TRBV28,TRBJ1-2,CASSFSGAGYTF,TGTGCCAGCAGTTTCTCAGGGGCAGGCTACACCTTC
-,few,TRBV25-1,TRBJ1-2,CASSAPGAGYTF,TGTGCCAGCAGTGCCCCAGGGGCCGGCTACACCTTC
-,-,TRBV9,TRBJ2-1,CASNPNSRENEQFF,TGTGCCAGCAACCCTAACAGCCGAGAAAATGAGCAGTTCTTC
TRBD2,-,TRBV9,TRBJ2-1,CASSETSGTNEQFF,TGTGCCAGCAGCGAGACTAGCGGGACGAATGAGCAGTTCTTC
-,-,TRBV9,TRBJ2-1,CASSVADQRAYNEQFF,TGTGCCAGCAGCGTAGCTGACCAGCGGGCCTACAATGAGCAGTTCTTC
-,-,TRBV9,TRBJ2-7,CASSSRGGGNEQYF,TGTGCCAGCAGCTCCCGGGGTGGGGGAAACGAGCAGTACTTC
-,-,TRBV3-1/TRBV3-2,TRBJ2-7,CASSPGVSYEQYF,TGTGCCAGCAGCCCCGGGGTTTCCTACGAGCAGTACTTC
-,-,TRBV27,TRBJ2-2,CASSLLGDTGELFF,TGTGCCAGCAGTCTTCTCGGGGACACCGGGGAGCTGTTTTTT
-,-,TRBV19,TRBJ2-1,CAASHRGDDEQFF,TGTGCCGCGAGTCATAGGGGAGACGATGAGCAGTTCTTC
-,-,TRBV19,TRBJ1-4,CASSLRAREEKLFF,TGTGCCAGTAGCCTCAGGGCTCGGGAAGAAAAACTGTTTTTT
-,-,TRBV7-9,TRBJ1-1,CASSAKGTEEAFF,TGTGCCAGCAGTGCTAAAGGTACTGAAGAAGCTTTCTTT
-,once,TRBV20-1,TRBJ2-7,CSARVDYEQYF,TGCAGTGCTAGAGTAGATTACGAGCAGTACTTC
-,-,TRBV2,TRBJ1-2,CASSEARAANGYTF,TGTGCCAGCAGTGAAGCGCGAGCAGCGAATGGCTACACCTTC
-,-,TRBV30,TRBJ2-1,CAWSVDGASYNEQFF,TGTGCCTGGAGTGTCGACGGGGCTTCCTACAATGAGCAGTTCTTC
-,-,TRBV6-5,TRBJ2-5,CALTDFSYQETQYF,TGTGCCTTGACAGATTTCTCTTACCAAGAGACCCAGTACTTC
-,-,TRBV10-1,TRBJ2-1,CASSSEWADNEQFF,TGCGCCAGCAGTTCCGAGTGGGCCGACAATGAGCAGTTCTTC
TRBD2,-,TRBV4-1,TRBJ2-1,CASSQSAGELDEQFF,TGCGCCAGCAGCCAATCTGCGGGAGAGCTCGATGAGCAGTTCTTC
TRBD1,-,TRBV11-2,TRBJ2-4,CASRIGGQLTKNIQYF,TGTGCCAGCAGAATTGGGGGACAGCTAACCAAAAACATTCAGTACTTC
-,-,TRBV2,TRBJ1-1,CASRPGMSTEAFF,TGTGCCAGCAGACCAGGAATGAGCACTGAAGCTTTCTTT
-,few,TRBV5-1,TRBJ1-4,CASSWGGEGPTNEKLFF,TGCGCCAGCAGCTGGGGAGGGGAAGGACCAACTAATGAAAAACTGTTTTTT
TRBD1,-,TRBV6-2/TRBV6-3,TRBJ2-5,CASSYLGTGGETQYF,TGTGCCAGCAGTTACCTCGGGACAGGGGGAGAGACCCAGTACTTC
-,-,TRBV6-5,TRBJ1-2,CASSYTGQGYTF,TGTGCCAGCAGTTACACAGGGCAGGGCTACACCTTC
TRBD1,-,TRBV6-6,TRBJ2-5,CASRQGAPQETQYF,TGTGCCAGCCGACAGGGGGCTCCGCAAGAGACCCAGTACTTC
-,once,TRBV7-8,TRBJ1-4,CASSQTGTRGGSGEKLFF,TGTGCCAGCAGCCAAACCGGGACCCGGGGTGGGTCTGGTGAAAAACTGTTTTTT
TRBD2,-,TRBV9,TRBJ2-1,CASSALSGAYNEQFF,TGTGCCAGCAGCGCTCTCAGCGGGGCTTACAATGAGCAGTTCTTC
-,-,TRBV7-9,TRBJ2-3,CASSPNVGSPYTDTQYF,TGTGCCAGCAGCCCAAATGTTGGCTCCCCCTACACAGATACGCAGTATTTT
-,-,TRBV27,TRBJ2-5,CASKLISGAETQYF,TGTGCCAGCAAGCTTATCTCGGGGGCAGAGACCCAGTACTTC
TRBD1,-,TRBV7-9,TRBJ1-1,CASSFPGGLEAFF,TGTGCCAGCAGCTTTCCAGGGGGTCTAGAAGCTTTCTTT
TRBD1,once,TRBV13,TRBJ1-2,CASSLIDPSTGVDGYTF,TGTGCCAGCAGCTTAATAGACCCTTCAACAGGGGTCGATGGCTACACCTTC
-,-,TRBV19,TRBJ1-1,CAAQGRMNTEAFF,TGTGCCGCCCAGGGACGGATGAACACTGAAGCTTTCTTT
-,-,TRBV14,TRBJ2-7,CASSQLQVAGLDEQYF,TGTGCCAGCAGCCAACTCCAAGTCGCGGGGTTGGACGAGCAGTACTTC
TRBD1,-,TRBV3-1/TRBV3-2,TRBJ1-2,CASSLATGAESHYGYTF,TGTGCCAGCAGCCTCGCCACAGGGGCCGAAAGCCACTATGGCTACACCTTC
TRBD2,few,TRBV19,TRBJ2-5,CASSATSGGYETQYF,TGTGCCAGTAGTGCTACTAGCGGGGGTTATGAGACCCAGTACTTC
-,-,TRBV30,TRBJ2-1,CAWSVVSGIHEQFF,TGTGCCTGGAGTGTAGTATCTGGCATCCATGAGCAGTTCTTC
-,-,TRBV19,TRBJ1-1,CASSPWTVNTEAFF,TGTGCCAGTAGTCCCTGGACAGTGAACACTGAAGCTTTCTTT
TRBD1,-,TRBV5-6,TRBJ2-3,CASSLPRDRTQIGTDTQYF,TGTGCCAGCAGCTTGCCCCGGGACAGGACCCAGATTGGCACAGATACGCAGTATTTT